The clone carrying this TCR beta chain was detected only once. TCRdb's table, derived via immunoSEQ multiplex PCR, lists solely in-frame clones and lacks some. The sample has about 210,000 clones; roughly four fifths are singletons. The trim removed 0 bases at V and 10 bases at J, leaving 11 bases unmatched. CDR1 and CDR2 from the germline V gene are SGHVS and FNYEAQ. The CDR3 runs 16 residues. This entry comes from a study of blood T cell repertoires in COVID-19. Turning to the study itself: Some COVID-19 samples were acute and others convalescent; all came from the United States, Italy and Spain. Sample material is recorded as cDNA or gDNA derived from T cells, B-cell-depleted T cells, or PBMCs.

This sequence originates from a woman aged 50 to 65 with active or convalescent COVID-19. The sequenced sample was peripheral blood. The rearrangement uses TRBV7-6 and TRBJ2-1; 8 nucleotides align to TRBD2. CDR3 sequence reads: CASSLATSGGPGEQFF. CDR3 nucleotide sequence: TGTGCCAGCAGCTTAGCCACATCGGGGGGGCCGGGAGAGCAGTTCTTC.